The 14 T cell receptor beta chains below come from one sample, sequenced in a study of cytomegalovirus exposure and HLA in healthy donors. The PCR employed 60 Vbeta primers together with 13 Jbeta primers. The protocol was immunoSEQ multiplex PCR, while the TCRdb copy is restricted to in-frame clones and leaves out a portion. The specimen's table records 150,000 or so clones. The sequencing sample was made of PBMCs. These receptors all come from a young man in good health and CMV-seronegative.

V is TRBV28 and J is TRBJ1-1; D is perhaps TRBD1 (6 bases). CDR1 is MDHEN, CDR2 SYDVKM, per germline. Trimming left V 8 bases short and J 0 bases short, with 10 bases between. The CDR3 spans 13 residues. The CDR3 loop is CASGRGMNTEAFF. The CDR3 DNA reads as TGTGCCAGCGGCAGGGGAATGAACACTGAAGCTTTCTTT.

The CDR3: CSGAGSNEKLFF. CDR3 nucleotide sequence: TGCAGCGGGGCGGGGAGTAATGAAAAACTGTTTTTT. This chain uses TRBV29-1 with TRBJ1-4; D is unresolved. CDR1 is SQVTM and CDR2 is ANQGSEA in the germline V gene. The CDR3 is 12 residues long. Trimming pared 7 bases from V and 4 bases from J, leaving 10 bases between.

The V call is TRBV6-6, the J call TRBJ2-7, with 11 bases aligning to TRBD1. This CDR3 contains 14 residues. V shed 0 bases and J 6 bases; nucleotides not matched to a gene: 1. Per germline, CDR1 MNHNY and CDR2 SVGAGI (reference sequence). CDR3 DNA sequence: TGTGCCAGCAGTTACTCGGACAGGGGGCGCGAGCAGTACTTC. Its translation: CASSYSDRGREQYF.

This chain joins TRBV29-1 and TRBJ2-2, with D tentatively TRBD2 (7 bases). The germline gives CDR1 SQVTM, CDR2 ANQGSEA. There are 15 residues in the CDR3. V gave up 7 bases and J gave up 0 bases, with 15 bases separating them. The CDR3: CSAWRGGANTGELFF. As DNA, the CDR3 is TGCAGCGCCTGGAGGGGGGGCGCGAACACCGGGGAGCTGTTTTTT.

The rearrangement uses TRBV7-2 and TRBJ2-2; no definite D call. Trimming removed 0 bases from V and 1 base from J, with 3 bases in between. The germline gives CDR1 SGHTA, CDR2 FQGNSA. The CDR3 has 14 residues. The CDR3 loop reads CASSLAQNTGELFF. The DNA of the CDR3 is TGTGCCAGCAGCTTAGCACAGAACACCGGGGAGCTGTTTTTT.

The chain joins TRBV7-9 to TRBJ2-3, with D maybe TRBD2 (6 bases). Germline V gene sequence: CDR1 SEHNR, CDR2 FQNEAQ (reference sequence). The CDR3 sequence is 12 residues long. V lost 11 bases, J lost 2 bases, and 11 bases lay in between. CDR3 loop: CAGRGNTDTQYF. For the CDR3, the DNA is TGTGCCGGGCGGGGAAACACAGATACGCAGTATTTT.

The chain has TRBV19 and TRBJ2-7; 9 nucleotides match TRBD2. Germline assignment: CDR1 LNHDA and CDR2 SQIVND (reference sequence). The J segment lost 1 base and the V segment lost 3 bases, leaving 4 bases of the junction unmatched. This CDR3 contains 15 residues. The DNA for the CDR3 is TGTGCCAGTAGTATGTCTAGCGGGAAGTCCTACGAGCAGTACTTC. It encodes CASSMSSGKSYEQYF.

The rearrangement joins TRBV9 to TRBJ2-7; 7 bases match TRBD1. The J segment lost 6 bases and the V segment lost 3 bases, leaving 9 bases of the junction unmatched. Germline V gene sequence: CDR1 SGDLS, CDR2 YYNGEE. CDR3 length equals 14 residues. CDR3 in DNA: TGTGCCAGCAGCGCGAGGGTGGGACAGACCGAGCAGTACTTC. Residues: CASSARVGQTEQYF.

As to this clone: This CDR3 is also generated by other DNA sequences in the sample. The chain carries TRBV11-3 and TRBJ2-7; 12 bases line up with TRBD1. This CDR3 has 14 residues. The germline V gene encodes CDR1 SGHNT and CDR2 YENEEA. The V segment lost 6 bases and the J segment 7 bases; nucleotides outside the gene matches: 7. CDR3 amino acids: CASSVRDRGREQYF. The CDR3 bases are TGTGCCAGCAGTGTGAGGGACAGGGGGCGTGAGCAGTACTTC.

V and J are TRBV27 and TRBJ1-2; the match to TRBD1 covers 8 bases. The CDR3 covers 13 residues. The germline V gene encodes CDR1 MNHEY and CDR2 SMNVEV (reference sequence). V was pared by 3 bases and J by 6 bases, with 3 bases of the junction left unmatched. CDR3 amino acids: CASSFPGGHGYTF. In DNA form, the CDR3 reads TGTGCCAGCAGTTTCCCAGGGGGCCATGGCTACACCTTC.

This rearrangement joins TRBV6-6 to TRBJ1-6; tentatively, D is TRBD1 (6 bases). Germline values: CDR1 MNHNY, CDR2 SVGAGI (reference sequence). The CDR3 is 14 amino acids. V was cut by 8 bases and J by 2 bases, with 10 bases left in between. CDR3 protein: CASSGQTYNSPLHF. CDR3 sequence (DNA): TGTGCCAGCTCCGGACAGACCTATAATTCACCCCTCCACTTT.

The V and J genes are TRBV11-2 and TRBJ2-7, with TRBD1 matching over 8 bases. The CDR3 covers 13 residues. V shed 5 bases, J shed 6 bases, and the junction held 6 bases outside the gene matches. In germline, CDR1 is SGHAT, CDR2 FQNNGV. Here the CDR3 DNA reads TGTGCCAGCAGCCGGTTGACAGGGGTCGAGCAGTACTTC. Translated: CASSRLTGVEQYF.

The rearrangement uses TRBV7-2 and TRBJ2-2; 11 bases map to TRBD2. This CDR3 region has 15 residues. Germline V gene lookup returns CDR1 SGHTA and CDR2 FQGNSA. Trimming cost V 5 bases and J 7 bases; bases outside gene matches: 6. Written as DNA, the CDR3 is TGTGCCAGCAGCGTACTGACTAGCGGGAACGGGGAGCTGTTTTTT. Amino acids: CASSVLTSGNGELFF.

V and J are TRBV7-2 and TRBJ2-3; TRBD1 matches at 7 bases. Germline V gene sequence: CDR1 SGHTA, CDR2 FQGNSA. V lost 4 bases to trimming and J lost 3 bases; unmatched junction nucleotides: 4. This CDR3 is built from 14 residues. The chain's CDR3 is CASSSRQGTDTQYF. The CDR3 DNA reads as TGTGCCAGCAGCTCCCGACAGGGAACAGATACGCAGTATTTT. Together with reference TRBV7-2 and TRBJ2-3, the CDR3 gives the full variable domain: GAGVSQSPSNKVTEKGKDVELRCDPISGHTALYWYRQSLGQGLEFLIYFQGNSAPDKSGLPSDRFSAERTGGSVSTLTIQRTQQEDSAVYLCASSSRQGTDTQYFGPGTRLTVL.